This T cell receptor beta chain was captured by sequencing in a study of technical replicates of blood from several donors. Trimming took off 9 bases at V and 3 bases at J, with 14 bases between the two ends. Germline V gives CDR1 MNHNS, CDR2 SASEGT. This CDR3 comprises 13 residues. The table came from immunoSEQ multiplex PCR; TCRdb's copy has only in-frame clones and leaves some out. The sample yields approximately 58,000 clones, roughly 90% seen once. The clonotype originates from a human donor in good health. Some clones in this sample may be carry-over from other donors' samples. Sequenced input: PBMCs. The rearrangement links TRBV6-1 to TRBJ1-1; D may be TRBD1 (5 bases). CDR3 region: CASRQFRDTEAFF. The DNA of the CDR3 is TGTGCCAGTCGACAGTTTAGGGACACTGAAGCTTTCTTT.